The next 30 T cell receptor beta chains were all read from a single sample in a study of blood T cell repertoires in COVID-19. Measured with immunoSEQ multiplex PCR; TCRdb has only the in-frame clones, and not every one. The sample shows under 250,000 clones, around 90% of them seen only once. Material: peripheral blood. All receptors come from a man under 40 with COVID-19, enrolled during active disease.

This chain connects TRBV4-1 to TRBJ1-2; unclear D gene. V lost 0 bases and J 6 bases, leaving 14 bases between the germline ends. Per germline, CDR1 MGHRA and CDR2 YSYEKL. The CDR3 length is 15 residues. The CDR3 DNA reads as TGCGCCAGCAGCCAAGATCGCACCGGGAGACATGGCTACACCTTC. This encodes CASSQDRTGRHGYTF.

This sequence joins TRBV11-2 and TRBJ1-5; the D gene is possibly TRBD1 (5 bases). Trimming took 1 base from V and 1 from J, leaving 11 bases between them. The CDR3 is made up of 16 amino acids. Germline lookup yields CDR1 SGHAT and CDR2 FQNNGV. CDR3 residues: CASSLGREGSNQPQHF. The CDR3 DNA follows: TGTGCCAGCAGCTTAGGCAGGGAGGGGAGCAATCAGCCCCAGCATTTT.

This sequence joins TRBV20-1 and TRBJ2-1; no definite D call. In germline, CDR1 is DFQATT, CDR2 SNEGSKA (reference sequence). This CDR3 has 14 residues. The ends were cut back, 3 bases at V and 0 bases at J, with 9 bases in the middle. CDR3 in DNA: TGCAGTGCTAGTAACGGTAACTCCTACAATGAGCAGTTCTTC. It specifies CSASNGNSYNEQFF.

The genes are TRBV5-1 and TRBJ2-2, with no clear D. V was trimmed by 4 bases and J by 1 base, leaving 5 bases between them. Germline V gene lookup returns CDR1 SGHRS and CDR2 YFSETQ. The CDR3 is 13 residues long. CDR3 coding DNA: TGCGCCAGCAGCGTACTGAACACCGGGGAGCTGTTTTTT. Translating it yields CASSVLNTGELFF.

The chain has TRBV19 and TRBJ1-1; D possibly corresponds to TRBD1 (5 bases). Germline V CDR1 and CDR2: LNHDA, SQIVND (reference sequence). This CDR3 has 14 residues. V dropped 3 bases and J dropped 3 bases, with 11 bases sitting between them. The CDR3: CASSMGGFHTEAFF. The CDR3 nucleotides read TGTGCCAGTAGTATGGGGGGATTCCACACTGAAGCTTTCTTT.

The sample holds one count of this clone. The chain carries TRBV19 and TRBJ2-2, with 8 bases lining up with TRBD1. J gave up 1 base and V 5 bases, and 0 bases lay outside the gene matches. The CDR3 loop spans 14 amino acids. Germline-derived CDR1 and CDR2 are LNHDA and SQIVND (reference sequence). The CDR3 sequence: CASSGTGNTGELFF. CDR3 in DNA: TGTGCCAGTAGTGGGACAGGGAACACCGGGGAGCTGTTTTTT.

V is TRBV18 and J is TRBJ1-2, with 8 positions matching TRBD1. Germline lookup yields CDR1 KGHSH and CDR2 LQKENI. This CDR3 has 15 amino acids. Unmatched junction bases numbered 7, after V lost 3 bases and J lost 4 bases. The CDR3 loop is CASSPGGQGIYGYTF. CDR3 coding DNA: TGTGCCAGCTCACCGGGCGGACAGGGAATCTATGGCTACACCTTC. Complete variable domain (other parts from reference TRBV18 and TRBJ1-2): NAGVMQNPRHLVRRRGQEARLRCSPMKGHSHVYWYRQLPEEGLKFMVYLQKENIIDESGMPKERFSAEFPKEGPSILRIQQVVRGDSAAYFCASSPGGQGIYGYTFGSGTRLTVV.

This clone was counted a few times. V is TRBV9 and J is TRBJ1-3; D might be TRBD1 (6 bases). This CDR3 has 16 amino acids. Trimming removed 3 bases at V and 0 bases at J, with 13 bases between. In germline, CDR1 is SGDLS, CDR2 YYNGEE. CDR3 in DNA: TGTGCCAGCAGCGGGATGGGGACAAGCTCTGGAAACACCATATATTTT. It is translated as CASSGMGTSSGNTIYF.

The chain combines TRBV7-9 with TRBJ2-7, with 7 bases matching TRBD1. This CDR3 is built from 13 residues. Germline CDR1 SEHNR, CDR2 FQNEAQ (reference sequence). The V and J ends lost 5 bases and 6 bases, in that order; junction bases with no gene match: 7. The CDR3 DNA is TGTGCCAGCAGCCCGAGCGCAGGGGGCGAGCAGTACTTC. This sequence encodes CASSPSAGGEQYF.

V usage is TRBV21-1 and J usage is TRBJ1-4; the table assigns TRBD1, which was not confirmed against the DNA. TRBV21-1 is termed a pseudogene. This CDR3 is built from 16 residues. CDR3 sequence (DNA): TGTGCCAGCAGCAAAAGCCCCAACCAGGGCGGTGAAAAACTGTTTTTT. It specifies CASSKSPNQGGEKLFF.

The rearrangement links TRBV2 to TRBJ2-3, with D tentatively TRBD2 (6 bases). With 7 bases removed from V and 4 bases from J, the gap between germline ends came to 15 bases. Germline V gene sequence: CDR1 SNHLY, CDR2 FYNNEI. The CDR3 totals 14 residues. CDR3 sequence: CASKGDFPPDTQYF. CDR3 nucleotides: TGTGCCAGCAAAGGGGACTTCCCCCCAGATACGCAGTATTTT.

This rearrangement joins TRBV3-1 (or the pseudogene TRBV3-2) to TRBJ1-1, with 7 nucleotides matching TRBD1. Trimming cost V 4 bases and J 0 bases; bases outside gene matches: 5. The germline V gene encodes CDR1 LGHDT and CDR2 YNNKEL (reference sequence). The CDR3 spans 15 residues. As DNA, the CDR3 is TGTGCCAGCAGCCCGTGGGACAGCATGAACACTGAAGCTTTCTTT. This sequence encodes CASSPWDSMNTEAFF.

The V gene is TRBV9, the J gene TRBJ2-1; 7 bases line up with TRBD2. V was clipped by 3 bases and J by 0 bases; unmatched bases: 3. The CDR3 contains 15 residues. Germline V gene data show CDR1 as SGDLS and CDR2 as YYNGEE. CDR3 sequence: CASSARLASYNEQFF. CDR3 DNA sequence: TGTGCCAGCAGCGCAAGACTAGCCTCCTACAATGAGCAGTTCTTC.

This clone was observed a few times. The CDR3 DNA reads as TGTGCCACCAGCAGAGACTCCTGGCCAGCACAGGTCTCTGGAAACACCATATATTTT. Protein: CATSRDSWPAQVSGNTIYF. The chain joins TRBV15 to TRBJ1-3; D might be TRBD1 (5 bases). Germline V gene data show CDR1 as LNHNV and CDR2 as YYDKDF (reference sequence). The CDR3 spans 19 residues. V lost 0 bases, J lost 0 bases, and 18 bases lay in between.

The chain combines TRBV7-9 with TRBJ1-2; possible D gene TRBD1, 5 bases. V lost 5 bases, J lost 2 bases, and 9 bases lay in between. The CDR3 covers 13 residues. From germline, CDR1 is SEHNR and CDR2 FQNEAQ (reference sequence). CDR3 residues: CASSKDTNYGYTF. The CDR3 DNA is TGTGCCAGCAGCAAGGACACCAACTATGGCTACACCTTC.

Written as DNA, the CDR3 is TGTGCCAGCAGCTTAGGTCGGGTGTACGAGCAGTACTTC. It yields the protein CASSLGRVYEQYF. This sequence joins TRBV7-2 and TRBJ2-7; D not certain. The length of the CDR3 is 13 residues. Trimming stripped 1 base from V and 4 bases from J, with 8 bases between. CDR1 is SGHTA, CDR2 FQGNSA, per germline.

The chain uses TRBV6-6 and TRBJ2-1; D is possibly TRBD1 (5 bases). The V gene's germline CDR1 is MNHNY and CDR2 SVGAGI (reference sequence). Trimming took 5 bases from V and 1 from J, leaving 12 bases between them. This CDR3 has 15 residues. CDR3 loop: CASSNGAPSYNEQFF. The CDR3 bases are TGTGCCAGCAGTAATGGGGCCCCTTCCTACAATGAGCAGTTCTTC.

The chain couples TRBV28 to TRBJ1-6; 10 nucleotides align to TRBD1. Per the germline V gene, CDR1 is MDHEN and CDR2 is SYDVKM. V was clipped by 6 bases and J by 8 bases; unmatched bases: 7. CDR3 length equals 15 residues. CDR3 residues: CASSPTGGLDSPLHF. CDR3 bases: TGTGCCAGCAGCCCGACAGGGGGCCTAGATTCACCCCTCCACTTT.

This sequence joins TRBV15 and TRBJ1-5; 9 bases fit TRBD1. This CDR3 contains 16 residues. J lost 4 bases, V lost 3 bases, and 7 bases had no gene match. Germline V CDR1 and CDR2: LNHNV, YYDKDF (reference sequence). CDR3 sequence reads: CATSRIRDRVNQPQHF. As DNA, the CDR3 is TGTGCCACCAGCAGGATACGGGACAGGGTAAATCAGCCCCAGCATTTT.

The J gene is TRBJ2-5, the V gene TRBV4-1; 9 positions match TRBD2. V trimming: 5 bases; J trimming: 5 bases; junction bases outside the gene matches: 6. Germline V lookup: CDR1 MGHRA, CDR2 YSYEKL. CDR3 length equals 14 residues. CDR3 sequence: CASSWSGGSETQYF. CDR3 bases: TGCGCCAGCAGCTGGAGCGGGGGGAGCGAGACCCAGTACTTC.

The rearrangement uses TRBV7-9 and TRBJ2-6, with 7 bases that match TRBD1. This CDR3 contains 18 residues. Germline CDR1 reads SEHNR; CDR2 reads FQNEAQ (reference sequence). V was clipped by 6 bases and J by 0 bases; unmatched bases: 11. The CDR3 DNA reads TGTGCCAGCAGAGAGGACAGGTCCAGGGTCTCTGGGGCCAACGTCCTGACTTTC. Residues: CASREDRSRVSGANVLTF.

This chain uses TRBV7-9 with TRBJ2-3; 11 positions agree with TRBD2. This CDR3 has 15 amino acids. The trim removed 5 bases at V and 0 bases at J, leaving 1 base unmatched. Germline assignment: CDR1 SEHNR and CDR2 FQNEAQ (reference sequence). CDR3 sequence: CASSGTSGSTDTQYF. CDR3 coding DNA: TGTGCCAGCAGCGGGACTAGCGGTAGCACAGATACGCAGTATTTT. Together with reference TRBV7-9 and TRBJ2-3, the CDR3 gives the full variable domain: DTGVSQNPRHKITKRGQNVTFRCDPISEHNRLYWYRQTLGQGPEFLTYFQNEAQLEKSRLLSDRFSAERPKGSFSTLEIQRTEQGDSAMYLCASSGTSGSTDTQYFGPGTRLTVL.

This clone was seen a handful of times. J is TRBJ1-3 and V is TRBV11-2; 12 nucleotides agree with TRBD1. This CDR3 is built from 17 residues. V shed 5 bases, J shed 4 bases, and the junction held 9 bases outside the gene matches. The V gene's germline CDR1 is SGHAT and CDR2 FQNNGV. The CDR3: CASSPHGTGGSGNTIYF. CDR3 DNA sequence: TGTGCCAGCAGCCCTCACGGGACAGGGGGCTCCGGAAACACCATATATTTT.

J is TRBJ1-1 and V is TRBV29-1; D ambiguous. Trimming removed 4 bases from V and 1 base from J, with 10 bases in between. Germline V gene sequence: CDR1 SQVTM, CDR2 ANQGSEA. CDR3 length equals 13 residues. CDR3 protein: CSVGEGTNTEAFF. The CDR3 DNA sequence: TGCAGCGTTGGTGAGGGAACGAACACTGAAGCTTTCTTT.

The chain couples TRBV12-3 or TRBV12-4 to TRBJ1-4; D unresolved. The V gene lost 3 bases and the J gene lost 8 bases, with 10 bases spanning the gap. CDR3 length equals 13 residues. The CDR3 loop reads CASSFSFEEKLFF. CDR3 coding DNA: TGTGCCAGCAGTTTTTCATTCGAGGAAAAACTGTTTTTT.

The gene calls are TRBV5-4 and TRBJ1-2; 7 bases match TRBD1. Germline loops: CDR1 SGHNT, CDR2 YYREEE (reference sequence). This CDR3 spans 15 amino acids. V shed 0 bases, J shed 1 base, and the junction held 3 bases outside the gene matches. This chain's CDR3 is CASSLGGDSNYGYTF. CDR3 in DNA: TGTGCCAGCAGCTTGGGTGGGGACAGTAACTATGGCTACACCTTC.

The chain's CDR3 is CASSYYGGAAGNTIYF. In DNA, the CDR3 is TGCGCCAGCAGCTATTACGGGGGGGCTGCTGGAAACACCATATATTTT. J is TRBJ1-3 and V is TRBV5-1; D may be TRBD1 (6 bases). CDR1 is SGHRS and CDR2 is YFSETQ in the germline V gene. Trimming stripped 3 bases from V and 2 bases from J, with 15 bases between. The CDR3 length is 16 residues.

The table lists this clone with a count of one. This chain links TRBV9 with TRBJ2-7; D unclear. CDR1 and CDR2 (germline): SGDLS, YYNGEE. CDR3 length equals 14 residues. With 0 bases removed from V and 3 bases from J, the gap between germline ends came to 10 bases. As DNA, the CDR3 is TGTGCCAGCAGCGTAGGAGGCGGAAACTACGAGCAGTACTTC. Protein product: CASSVGGGNYEQYF.

V is TRBV19 and J is TRBJ1-2, with a weak D call TRBD1 (6 bases). Germline assignment: CDR1 LNHDA and CDR2 SQIVND (reference sequence). The V end was cut by 4 bases, the J end by 6 bases, with 12 bases between. The CDR3 sequence is 13 residues long. This chain's CDR3 is CASSRRGADGYTF. CDR3 bases: TGTGCCAGTAGTAGACGGGGGGCTGATGGCTACACCTTC.

CDR3 nucleotide sequence: TGTGCCAGCACCCCTCTTTTGCAGGGTAATTCACCCCTCCACTTT. Its protein is CASTPLLQGNSPLHF. The rearrangement joins TRBV27 to TRBJ1-6; maybe TRBD1 (5 bases). The V end was cut by 7 bases, the J end by 6 bases, with 16 bases between. The CDR3 has 15 amino acids. The germline V gene has CDR1 MNHEY and CDR2 SMNVEV (reference sequence).